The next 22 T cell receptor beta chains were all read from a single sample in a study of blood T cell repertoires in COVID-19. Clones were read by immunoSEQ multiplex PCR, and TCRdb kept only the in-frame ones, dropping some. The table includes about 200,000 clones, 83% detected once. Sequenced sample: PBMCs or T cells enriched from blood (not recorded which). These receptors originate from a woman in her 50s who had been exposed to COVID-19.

DNA for the CDR3: TGCGCCAGCAGCTTAACGGCAGGGGGCACTGGAAACACCATATATTTT. It encodes CASSLTAGGTGNTIYF. The V and J genes are TRBV5-1 and TRBJ1-3, with 8 bases that match TRBD1. The V and J ends lost 2 bases and 2 bases, in that order; junction bases with no gene match: 6. The germline V gene encodes CDR1 SGHRS and CDR2 YFSETQ. The CDR3 has 16 residues. The whole variable domain, remainder taken from reference TRBV5-1 and TRBJ1-3, is KAGVTQTPRYLIKTRGQQVTLSCSPISGHRSVSWYQQTPGQGLQFLFEYFSETQRNKGNFPGRFSGRQFSNSRSEMNVSTLELGDSALYLCASSLTAGGTGNTIYFGEGSWLTVV.

CDR3 nucleotides: TGTGCCAGTAGTTTTGCTTGGCAACAAGCTTTCTTT. It codes for CASSFAWQQAFF. The chain is built from TRBV19 and TRBJ1-1; D not certain. V lost 5 bases and J lost 9, with 13 bases in between. The CDR3 runs 12 residues. CDR1 LNHDA and CDR2 SQIVND come from the germline V gene (reference sequence).

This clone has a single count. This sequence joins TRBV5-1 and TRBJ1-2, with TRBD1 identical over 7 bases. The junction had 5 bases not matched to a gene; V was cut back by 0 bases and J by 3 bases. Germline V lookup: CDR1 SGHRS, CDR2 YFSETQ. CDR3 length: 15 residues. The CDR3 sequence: CASSLALGGDYGYTF. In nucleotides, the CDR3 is TGCGCCAGCAGCTTGGCCTTAGGGGGCGACTATGGCTACACCTTC.

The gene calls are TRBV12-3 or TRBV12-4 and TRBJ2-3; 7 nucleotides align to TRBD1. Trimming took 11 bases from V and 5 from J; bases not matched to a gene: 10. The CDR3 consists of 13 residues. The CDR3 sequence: CAARGLMGDTQYF. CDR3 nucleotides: TGTGCCGCTAGGGGGCTGATGGGAGATACGCAGTATTTT.

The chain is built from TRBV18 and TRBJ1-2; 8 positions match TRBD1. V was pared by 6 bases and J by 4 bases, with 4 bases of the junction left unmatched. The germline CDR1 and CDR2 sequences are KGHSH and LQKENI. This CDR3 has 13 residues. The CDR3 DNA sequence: TGTGCCAGCTCGACGGACAGGGCCTATGGCTACACCTTC. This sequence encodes CASSTDRAYGYTF.

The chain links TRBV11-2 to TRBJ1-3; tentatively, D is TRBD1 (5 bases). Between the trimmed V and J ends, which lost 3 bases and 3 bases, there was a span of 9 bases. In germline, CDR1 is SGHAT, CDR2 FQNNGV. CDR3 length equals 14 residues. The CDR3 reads CASSFFGGGNTIYF. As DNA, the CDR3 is TGTGCCAGCAGCTTTTTCGGGGGTGGAAACACCATATATTTT.

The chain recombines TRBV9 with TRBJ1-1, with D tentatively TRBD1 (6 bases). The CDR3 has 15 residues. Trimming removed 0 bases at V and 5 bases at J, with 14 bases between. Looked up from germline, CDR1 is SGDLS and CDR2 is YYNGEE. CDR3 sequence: CASSVGPAGVTEAFF. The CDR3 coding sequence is TGTGCCAGCAGCGTAGGACCCGCAGGGGTAACTGAAGCTTTCTTT.

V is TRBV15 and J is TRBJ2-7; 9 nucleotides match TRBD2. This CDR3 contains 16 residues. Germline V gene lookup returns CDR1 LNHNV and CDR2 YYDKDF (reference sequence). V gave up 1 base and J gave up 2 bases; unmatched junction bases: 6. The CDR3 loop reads CATSRGTAGGTYEQYF. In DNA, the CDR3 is TGTGCCACCAGCAGAGGGACCGCGGGGGGGACCTACGAGCAGTACTTC.

The CDR3 sequence is CASSDSTGTVYNEQFF. The DNA of the CDR3 is TGTGCCAGCAGTGACTCGACAGGGACAGTTTACAATGAGCAGTTCTTC. The rearrangement joins TRBV6-4 to TRBJ2-1; TRBD1 matches at 7 bases. V shed 0 bases and J 4 bases; nucleotides not matched to a gene: 6. Germline V CDR1 and CDR2: MRHNA, SNTAGT. The CDR3 is 16 residues long.

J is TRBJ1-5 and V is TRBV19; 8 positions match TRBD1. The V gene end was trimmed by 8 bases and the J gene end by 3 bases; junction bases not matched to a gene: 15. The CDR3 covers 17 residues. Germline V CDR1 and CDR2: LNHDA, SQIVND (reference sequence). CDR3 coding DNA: TGTGCCAGTCGAATGGTTATTGGACAGGGATTCAATCAGCCCCAGCATTTT. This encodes CASRMVIGQGFNQPQHF.

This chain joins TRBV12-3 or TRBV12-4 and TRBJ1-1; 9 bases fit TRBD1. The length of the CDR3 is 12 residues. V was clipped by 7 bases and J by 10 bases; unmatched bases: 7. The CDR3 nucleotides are TGTGCCAGCACCTCTGGGACAGGGAGAGCTTTCTTT. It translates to CASTSGTGRAFF.

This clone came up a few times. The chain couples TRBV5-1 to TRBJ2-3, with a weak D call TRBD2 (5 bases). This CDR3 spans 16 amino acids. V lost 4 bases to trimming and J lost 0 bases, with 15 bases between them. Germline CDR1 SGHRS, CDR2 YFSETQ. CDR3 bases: TGCGCCAGCAGCGCGGACTCTGCTCGAAGCACAGATACGCAGTATTTT. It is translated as CASSADSARSTDTQYF.

The CDR3 DNA reads as TGTGCCAGCAAGGTAGGGCAGGGGGCCCCCTACGAGCAGTACTTC. It codes for CASKVGQGAPYEQYF. The rearrangement uses TRBV3-1 (or the pseudogene TRBV3-2) and TRBJ2-7; the match to TRBD1 covers 8 bases. Per germline, CDR1 LGHDT and CDR2 YNNKEL (reference sequence). The length of the CDR3 is 15 residues. V trimming: 7 bases; J trimming: 2 bases; junction bases outside the gene matches: 10.

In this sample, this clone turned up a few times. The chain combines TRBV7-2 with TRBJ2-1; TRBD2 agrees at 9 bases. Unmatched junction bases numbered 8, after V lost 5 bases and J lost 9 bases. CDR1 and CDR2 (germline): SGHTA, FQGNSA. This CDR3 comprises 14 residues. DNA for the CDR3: TGTGCCAGCAGCATTAGGACTAGCGTAGGTGAGCAGTTCTTC. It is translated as CASSIRTSVGEQFF. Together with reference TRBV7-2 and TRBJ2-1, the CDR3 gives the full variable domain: GAGVSQSPSNKVTEKGKDVELRCDPISGHTALYWYRQSLGQGLEFLIYFQGNSAPDKSGLPSDRFSAERTGGSVSTLTIQRTQQEDSAVYLCASSIRTSVGEQFFGPGTRLTVL.

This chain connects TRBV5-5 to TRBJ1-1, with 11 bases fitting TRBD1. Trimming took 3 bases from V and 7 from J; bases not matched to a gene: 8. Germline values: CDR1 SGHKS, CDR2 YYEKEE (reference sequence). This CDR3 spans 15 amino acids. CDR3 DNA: TGTGCCAGCAGCTCCGGGACAGGGGGAATCGGTGAAGCTTTCTTT. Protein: CASSSGTGGIGEAFF.

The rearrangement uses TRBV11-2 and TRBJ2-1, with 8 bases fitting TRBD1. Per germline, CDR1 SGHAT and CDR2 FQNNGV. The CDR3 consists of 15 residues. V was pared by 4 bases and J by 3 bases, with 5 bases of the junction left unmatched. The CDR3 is CASSSGTGGYNEQFF. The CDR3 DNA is TGTGCCAGCAGCTCAGGTACAGGGGGCTACAATGAGCAGTTCTTC.

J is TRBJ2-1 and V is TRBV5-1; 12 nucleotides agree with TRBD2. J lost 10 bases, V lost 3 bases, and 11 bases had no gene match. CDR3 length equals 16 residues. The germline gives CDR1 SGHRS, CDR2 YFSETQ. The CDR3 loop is CASSSPASGGAGEQFF. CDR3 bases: TGCGCCAGCAGCTCGCCGGCTAGCGGGGGGGCAGGGGAGCAGTTCTTC.

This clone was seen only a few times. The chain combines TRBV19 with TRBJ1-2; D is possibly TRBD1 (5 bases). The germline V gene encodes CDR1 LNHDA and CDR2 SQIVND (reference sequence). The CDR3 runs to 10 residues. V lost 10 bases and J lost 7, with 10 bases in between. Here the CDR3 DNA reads TGTGCCACCATGGGGCCTGGCTACACCTTC. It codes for CATMGPGYTF.

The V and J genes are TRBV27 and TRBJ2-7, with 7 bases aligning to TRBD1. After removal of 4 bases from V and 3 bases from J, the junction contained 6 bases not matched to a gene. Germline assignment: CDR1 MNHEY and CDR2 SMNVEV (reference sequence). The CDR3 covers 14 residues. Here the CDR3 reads CASSYTRQGYEQYF. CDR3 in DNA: TGTGCCAGCAGTTACACACGACAGGGCTACGAGCAGTACTTC.

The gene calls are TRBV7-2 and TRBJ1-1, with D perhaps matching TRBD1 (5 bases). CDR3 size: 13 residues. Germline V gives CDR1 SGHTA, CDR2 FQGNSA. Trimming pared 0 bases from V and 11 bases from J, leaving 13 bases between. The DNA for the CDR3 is TGTGCCAGCAGCTTAGCGCTGGGCAGGGCGGCTTTCTTT. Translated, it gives CASSLALGRAAFF.

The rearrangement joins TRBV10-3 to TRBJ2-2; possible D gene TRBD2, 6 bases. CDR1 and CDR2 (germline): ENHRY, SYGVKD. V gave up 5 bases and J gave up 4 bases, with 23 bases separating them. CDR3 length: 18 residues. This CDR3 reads CAISSHPPAGRSTGELFF. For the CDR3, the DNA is TGTGCCATCAGTTCCCACCCCCCTGCGGGGAGGAGCACCGGGGAGCTGTTTTTT.

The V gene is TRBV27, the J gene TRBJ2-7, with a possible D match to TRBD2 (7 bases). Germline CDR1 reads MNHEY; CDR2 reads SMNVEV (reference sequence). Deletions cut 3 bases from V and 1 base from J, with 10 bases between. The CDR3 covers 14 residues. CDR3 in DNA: TGTGCCAGCAGTTTGAAGGGGGGGTCCTACGAGCAGTACTTC. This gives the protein CASSLKGGSYEQYF.